This T cell receptor beta chain was sequenced in a study of shared clonotypes between healthy human individuals (dated by TCRdb to the early 2020s). In terms of the full investigation: The cohort included three men and two women between 18 and 49 years of age. Different laboratories and diverse techniques were used to prepare libraries and sequence TCR repertoires, to increase sequencing depth and limit assay-specific biases. Per donor, leukapheresis produced somewhere between about 0.94 and 9 billion PBMCs. To estimate repertoire size and how much clonotype sharing occurs between individuals, the study deeply sequenced the blood TCR repertoires of roughly 5 healthy adults. For each donor, CD4 naive and CD4 memory were each run on three plates, CD8 naive on two plates, and CD8 memory on one plate.

In its sample, this clone was seen a few times. Its specific antigen is unknown. Per-nucleotide qualities are absent, and no much larger clonotype sits a single base away. The donors were healthy, HIV-negative adults who had no recently reported acute infections or vaccinations. Every donor was a Caucasian adult residing in Nashville, Tennessee, USA. CD4+ T cells were enriched by magnetic negative selection; naive cells were then positively selected on CD45RA, and the negative fraction formed the memory subset. Blood was obtained by leukapheresis, after which PBMCs were separated by Ficoll-Histopaque density gradient centrifugation and cryopreserved in liquid nitrogen vapor phase. Analytical flow cytometry was used to check the purity and quantity of every magnetically sorted T cell population. Genomic DNA was isolated from every sorted fraction and measured by UV absorbance on a Nanodrop 2000c. Using the deep immunoSEQ assay, multiplex PCR amplified TCR CDR3 regions from genomic DNA. Extracted genomic DNA from each cell subset was spread evenly across all wells of several immunoSEQ 96-well plates, with each plate serving as a replicate. For sorted subsets, around 200 ng genomic DNA, equal to tens of thousands of T cell genomes, was loaded into each replicate PCR. Purified libraries were measured with a Qubit 3.0 fluorometer, size-checked on a Bioanalyzer 2100, and measured again with the KAPA Library Quantification kit. Every immunoSEQ 96-well plate was sequenced on a separate single-read 150-cycle Illumina NextSeq 550 flow cell. The original pipeline was this. Because only junctional sequences without quality scores were contained in the immunoSEQ output, filtering matching that applied to full-length reads could not be performed. Sequences were annotated with PyIR, a Python wrapper for IgBLAST v1.9, and V/J genes and CDR3 were assigned using IMGT germline references. Reads were removed for weak V/J assignments (E-value above 1e-6), missing CDR3, stop codons, out-of-frame junctions, or ambiguous translated residues. V3J clonotypes were defined by identical inferred V gene, J gene, and CDR3 amino acid sequence. Percentage overlap between repertoires was computed as shared unique clonotypes divided by the size of the smaller repertoire. Repertoire richness was assessed with RTK rarefaction, the Chao1 estimator, and Recon v2.1 estimates of unobserved clonotypes. Generation probabilities for all TCRbeta clonotypes obtained by the gDNA method from four donors were computed using OLGA. This immuneACCESS table, as held by TCRdb, lists in-frame sequences with V and J called but not all clones. Of the missing ones, under half trace to an unresolved V gene in checked studies; the others have no known cause. The V and J calls and clone size come from that table; D and trimming were worked out from the DNA. The sample data list over a million clones, and about four fifths of these were observed just once. The top ten hold roughly 0.61% of the sample.

CDR1 MDHEN and CDR2 SYDVKM were looked up in the germline V gene. The CDR3 goes from the cysteine to the phenylalanine over 14 residues. Of all the DNA, just the CDR3 is kept, 42 bases in frame from base 1. V was cut back by 2 bases and J by 4 bases, leaving a gap of 11 bases between them. General study outcomes and caveats: Estimated clonotype richness was generally larger for naive than for memory subsets. Sharing across a few donors was observed for about 5% of naive CD4, around 3.5% of naive CD8, roughly 2.3% of memory CD4, and around 0.42% of memory CD8 clonotypes. Even with the large sequencing depth, rarefaction of the sorted-subset datasets indicated that sequencing was incomplete. Compared with non-shared clonotypes, the clonotypes found in all four sorted-subset donors had higher generation probabilities. Only blood was sampled, and tissue TCR repertoires likely differ from those in blood. Pairwise subsampling indicated that sequencing depth was expected to affect the degree of clonotype sharing among donors. The genetic and exposure-history diversity represented was limited by the small number of donors.

The chain employs TRBV28 and TRBJ1-2; confidence is insufficient to name the D gene. Sample: memory CD4+ T cells from PBMCs. This specimen's cell subset or site label, interpreted: CD45RA-negative fraction. The receptor's source is a young man in good health. Some clones in this sample may be carry-over from other donors' samples. Read as DNA, the sequence is TGTGCCAGCAGTTTACTGGGTCTGGGCTATGGCTACACCTTC. Its protein reads: CASSLLGLGYGYTF.